These T cell receptor beta chains were read from a single sample in a study of post-analysis software for immune sequencing data. Each CDR3 protein gets one entry after TCRdb re-called the PCR reads with MiXCR. The repertoire holds 750,000 to 900,000 distinct CDR3 sequences, with just over 45% as singletons. What was sequenced was blood. These TCRs come from a girl aged 5-17 years with multiple sclerosis. Both conserved end residues are part of each CDR3. The order of the fields is CDR3 length, D gene, V gene, J gene, clone size, CDR3 DNA, CDR3 protein. The D gene is left open where the match is weak. The listing skips clone size in some rows; elsewhere it reads once, few, many or a size class.

>15|-|TRBV7-9|TRBJ2-7|few
TGTGCCAGCAGCTCCGGGACCCAGCAGGTGGGCGAGCAGTACTTC
CASSSGTQQVGEQYF
>15|-|TRBV9|TRBJ2-7|-
TGTGCCAGCAGCCCGTACGCGACAGCCGGCTACGAGCAGTACTTC
CASSPYATAGYEQYF
>16|TRBD2|TRBV18|TRBJ2-7|-
TGTGCCAGCTCACCGAGCCCAGGGCTAGCGGGAGGCGAGCAGTACTTC
CASSPSPGLAGGEQYF
>15|TRBD2|TRBV20-1|TRBJ2-7|-
TGCAGTGCTATCACGACTAGCGGGGCCACCTACGAGCAGTACTTC
CSAITTSGATYEQYF
>15|-|TRBV6-5|TRBJ2-4|-
TGTGCCAGCAGTTACTCGAACCTAGCCAAAAACATTCAGTACTTC
CASSYSNLAKNIQYF
>15|TRBD2|TRBV20-1|TRBJ2-5|-
TGCAGTGCTCGACTAGCGGGGGAACTACAAGAGACCCAGTACTTC
CSARLAGELQETQYF
>15|-|TRBV6-5|TRBJ1-5|-
TGTGCCAGCAGGAACGACCCGAGGGGCAATCAGCCCCAGCATTTT
CASRNDPRGNQPQHF
>15|-|TRBV7-6|TRBJ1-2|-
TGTGCCAGCAGCTTAGATCCAGGAGTGCTCTATGGCTACACCTTC
CASSLDPGVLYGYTF
>16|TRBD2|TRBV20-1|TRBJ2-3|few
TGCAGTGCTAGAGGGGGAGCTACTAGCGGCACAGATACGCAGTATTTT
CSARGGATSGTDTQYF
>18|TRBD1|TRBV7-9|TRBJ2-1|few
TGTGCCAGCAGCTTAGGGCCCTTCCGGACAGGGGTCTACAATGAGCAGTTCTTC
CASSLGPFRTGVYNEQFF
>16|TRBD2|TRBV20-1|TRBJ2-5|few
TGCAGTGCTACTAAGCCTAGCGGGAGGTTGGTGGAGACCCAGTACTTC
CSATKPSGRLVETQYF
>14|TRBD1|TRBV11-2|TRBJ1-1|-
TGTGCCAGCAGCTTCCGGGACAGTAAAACTGAAGCTTTCTTT
CASSFRDSKTEAFF
>12|-|TRBV7-3|TRBJ1-2|-
TGTGCCAGCAGCTCCACATTAAACAGCTACACCTTC
CASSSTLNSYTF
>13|-|TRBV7-2|TRBJ1-1|few
TGTGCCAGCAGCTTAGCGACGAACACTGAAGCTTTCTTT
CASSLATNTEAFF
>13|-|TRBV10-3|TRBJ2-7|few
TGTGCCATCAGAGATGGTGCGAGGGACGAGCAGTACTTC
CAIRDGARDEQYF
>18|TRBD2|TRBV20-1|TRBJ2-1|-
TGCAGAAACGAGGTGACTAGCGGGACCGTTGCGGGATACAATGAGCAGTTCTTC
CRNEVTSGTVAGYNEQFF
>15|TRBD2|TRBV27|TRBJ2-5|few
TGTGCCAGCAGTGGCCTAGCGGGAGTCCTAGAGACCCAGTACTTC
CASSGLAGVLETQYF
>13|-|TRBV12-3/TRBV12-4|TRBJ1-5|once
TGTGCCAGCTTACAAAACCCAAATCAGCCCCAGCATTTT
CASLQNPNQPQHF
>16|-|TRBV4-3|TRBJ2-4|-
TGCGCCAGCAGCCAAGAGTCTGGCTTAGGGAAAAACATTCAGTACTTC
CASSQESGLGKNIQYF
>18|TRBD2|TRBV20-1|TRBJ2-3|once
TGCAGTGCTAGATTCCTAGCGGGAGGGCCGGGACGCACAGATACGCAGTATTTT
CSARFLAGGPGRTDTQYF
>13|TRBD1|TRBV24-1|TRBJ1-5|-
TGTGCCACCAACGACAGGGAGGCTCAGCCCCAGCATTTT
CATNDREAQPQHF
>15|TRBD1|TRBV12-3/TRBV12-4|TRBJ2-7|-
TGTGCCAGCAGGGCCGGGACAGGGGTCTCCTACGAGCAGTACTTC
CASRAGTGVSYEQYF
>12|-|TRBV30|TRBJ1-2|few
TGTGCCTGGAGTAACACTAACTATGGCTACACCTTC
CAWSNTNYGYTF
>16|-|TRBV7-9|TRBJ2-7|-
TGTGCCAGCAGCACCTACAGGGAATCGGCGACCCCGAGGCAGTACTTC
CASSTYRESATPRQYF
>16|-|TRBV30|TRBJ2-5|-
TGTGCCTGGAGTGTAGGTAGCACAGGGCGCCAAGAGACCCAGTACTTC
CAWSVGSTGRQETQYF
>16|TRBD2|TRBV7-8|TRBJ2-7|-
TGTGCCAGCAGCTTAGATGGACTAGCGGGACGCTACGAGCAGTACTTC
CASSLDGLAGRYEQYF
>14|-|TRBV5-1|TRBJ2-7|few
TGCGCCAGCAGCCCGGGACTGAATTTGGTCGAGCAGTACTTC
CASSPGLNLVEQYF
>15|TRBD1|TRBV27|TRBJ1-2|-
TGTGCCAGCACCGCCTCAGGACAGGAGGGCTATGGCTACACCTTC
CASTASGQEGYGYTF
>16|TRBD2|TRBV7-9|TRBJ2-1|few
TGTGCCAGCAGCGGACTAGCGGGAGGGCCCTACAATGAGCAGTTCTTC
CASSGLAGGPYNEQFF
>14|-|TRBV6-1|TRBJ2-1|few
TGTGCCAGCACTTCGACAGGCTCCTACAATGAGCAGTTCTTC
CASTSTGSYNEQFF
>15|TRBD1|TRBV15|TRBJ2-1|-
TGTGCCACCAGCAGGCGACAGGGGGTTTTGGATGAGCAGTTCTTC
CATSRRQGVLDEQFF
>14|-|TRBV9|TRBJ2-1|-
TGTGCCAGCAGCGTAGGGTCGGGTAGTCATGAGCAGTTCTTC
CASSVGSGSHEQFF
>14|-|TRBV20-1|TRBJ2-1|few
TGCAGTGCTAGAGATCAAAGGGAGTACAATGAGCAGTTCTTC
CSARDQREYNEQFF
>13|-|TRBV20-1|TRBJ2-5|-
TGCAGTGCTGCGGGACACCTCCAAGAGACCCAGTACTTC
CSAAGHLQETQYF
>11|-|TRBV27|TRBJ2-5|-
TGTGCCAGCAAGCTATACAATGAGCAGTACTTC
CASKLYNEQYF
>14|-|TRBV24-1|TRBJ2-5|few
TGTGCCACCAGTGATTTGGGCAGTCAAGAGACCCAGTACTTC
CATSDLGSQETQYF
>18|-|TRBV6-1|TRBJ2-5|-
TGTGCCAGCAGCCCTACCCTCCCTGGGCAGGGAGGCCAAGAGACCCAGTACTTC
CASSPTLPGQGGQETQYF
>14|-|TRBV7-3|TRBJ1-1|few
TGTGCCAGCAGTTACGGAGGGGGGAACACTGAAGCTTTCTTT
CASSYGGGNTEAFF
>14|-|TRBV24-1|TRBJ1-5|-
TGTGCCACTCGAGACCGGGACCTGATGGAGCCCCAGCATTTT
CATRDRDLMEPQHF
>13|TRBD1|TRBV6-5|TRBJ1-5|once
TGTGCCAGCAGCAGGGGACAGCAGGACCCCCAGCATTTT
CASSRGQQDPQHF
>14|TRBD2|TRBV29-1|TRBJ2-5|few
TGCAGCGTGGAGGGGACTAGCGATCTGGAGACCCAGTACTTC
CSVEGTSDLETQYF